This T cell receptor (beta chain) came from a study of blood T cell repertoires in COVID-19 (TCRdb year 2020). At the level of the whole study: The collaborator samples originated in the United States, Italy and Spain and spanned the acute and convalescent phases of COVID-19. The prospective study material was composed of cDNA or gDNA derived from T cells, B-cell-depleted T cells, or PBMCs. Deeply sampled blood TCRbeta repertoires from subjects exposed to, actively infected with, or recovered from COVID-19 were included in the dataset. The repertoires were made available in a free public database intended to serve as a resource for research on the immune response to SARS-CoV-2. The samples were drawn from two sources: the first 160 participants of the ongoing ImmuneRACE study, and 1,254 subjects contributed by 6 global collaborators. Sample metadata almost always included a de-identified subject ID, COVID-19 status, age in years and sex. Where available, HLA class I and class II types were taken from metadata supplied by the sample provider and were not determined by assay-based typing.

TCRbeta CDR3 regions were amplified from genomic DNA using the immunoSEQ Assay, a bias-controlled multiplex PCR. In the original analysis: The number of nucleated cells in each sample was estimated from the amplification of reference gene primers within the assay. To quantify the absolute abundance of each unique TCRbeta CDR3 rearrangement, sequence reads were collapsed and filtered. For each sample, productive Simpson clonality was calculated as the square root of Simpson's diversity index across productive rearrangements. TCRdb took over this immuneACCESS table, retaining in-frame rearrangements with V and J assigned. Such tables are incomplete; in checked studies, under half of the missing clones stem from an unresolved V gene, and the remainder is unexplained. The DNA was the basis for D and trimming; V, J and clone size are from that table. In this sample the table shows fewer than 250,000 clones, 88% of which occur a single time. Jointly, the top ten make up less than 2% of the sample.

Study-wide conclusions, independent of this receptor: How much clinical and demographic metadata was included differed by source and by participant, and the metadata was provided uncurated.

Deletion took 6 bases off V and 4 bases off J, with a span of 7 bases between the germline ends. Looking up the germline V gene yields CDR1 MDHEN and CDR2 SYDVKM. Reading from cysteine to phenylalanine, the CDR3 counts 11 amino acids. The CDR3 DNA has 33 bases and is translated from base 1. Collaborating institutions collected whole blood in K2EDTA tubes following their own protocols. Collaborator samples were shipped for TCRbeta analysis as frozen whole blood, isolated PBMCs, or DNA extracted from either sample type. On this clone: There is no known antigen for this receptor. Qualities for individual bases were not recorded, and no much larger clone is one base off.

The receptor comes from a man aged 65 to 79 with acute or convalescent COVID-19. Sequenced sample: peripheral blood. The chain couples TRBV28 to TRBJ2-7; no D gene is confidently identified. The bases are TGTGCCAGCAGCGTCCAGTACGAGCAGTACTTC. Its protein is CASSVQYEQYF.